The clone carrying this TCR beta chain has just one count. Its antigen is not known. Each sample came from a Caucasian adult donor living in Nashville, Tennessee. Each sorted subset replicate got 200 ng genomic DNA, roughly 33,000 genomes. TCRdb's copy holds only in-frame clones and misses some; the assay was immunoSEQ multiplex PCR. This sample carries roughly 2,300,000 clones, 85% to 95% of them seen once, and the ten largest clones take about 0.36%. The entry originates in a study of shared clonotypes between healthy human individuals. The CDR3 is made up of 15 amino acids. Germline V lookup: CDR1 SGHRS, CDR2 YFSETQ. The V segment lost 5 bases and the J segment 1 base; nucleotides outside the gene matches: 8. Study-level results: Non-shared clonotypes had lower generation probabilities than clonotypes shared by all four sorted-subset donors.

This TCR was recovered from a young man in good health. Some clones in this sample may be carry-over from other donors' samples. Sequenced material: naive CD4+ T cells from PBMCs. The subset denotes: CD45RA+ positively selected. The chain has TRBV5-1 and TRBJ2-7; 8 bases line up with TRBD1. The CDR3 DNA reads TGCGCCAGCAGTTCAGGGGGCGCGAGGTCCTACGAGCAGTACTTC. Protein sequence: CASSSGGARSYEQYF.